This TCR beta chain comes out of a study of T-cell reconstitution after alpha-beta-depleted transplantation in children. This CDR3 is 16 amino acids long. Looked up from germline, CDR1 is SGHKS and CDR2 is YYEKEE (reference sequence). V lost 4 bases, J lost 1 base, and 8 bases stayed unmatched. The authors prepared the TCRbeta library with unique molecular identifiers. TCRdb fed the PCR reads into MiXCR, producing one record per CDR3 protein. The sample consists of around 370,000 distinct CDR3 sequences, around 10% of them appearing once. The clonotype originates from a human donor who donated a stem cell graft to a child with acute lymphoblastic leukemia. Here the sequenced sample was PBMCs from the stem cell graft donor, taken from the stem cell graft. This chain links TRBV5-5 with TRBJ2-5, with 9 bases lining up with TRBD1. This CDR3 is CASSQDRGGLQETQYF. The CDR3, as DNA: TGTGCCAGCAGCCAGGACAGGGGAGGGCTCCAAGAGACCCAGTACTTC.